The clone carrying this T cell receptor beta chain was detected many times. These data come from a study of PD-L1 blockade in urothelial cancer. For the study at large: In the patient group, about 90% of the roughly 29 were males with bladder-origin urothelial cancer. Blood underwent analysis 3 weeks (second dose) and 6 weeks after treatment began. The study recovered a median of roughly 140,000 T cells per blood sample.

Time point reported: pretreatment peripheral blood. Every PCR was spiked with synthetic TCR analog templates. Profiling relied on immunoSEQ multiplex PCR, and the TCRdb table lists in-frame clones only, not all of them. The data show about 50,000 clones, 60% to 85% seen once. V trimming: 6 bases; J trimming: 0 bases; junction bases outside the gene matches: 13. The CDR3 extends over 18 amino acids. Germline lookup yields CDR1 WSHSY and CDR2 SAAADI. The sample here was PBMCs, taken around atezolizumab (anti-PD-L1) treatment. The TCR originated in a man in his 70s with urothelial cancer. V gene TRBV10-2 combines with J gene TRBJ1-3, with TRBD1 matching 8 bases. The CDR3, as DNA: TGCGCCAGCAGCAGCGTAGGGACAGGAGTCCCCTCTGGAAACACCATATATTTT. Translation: CASSSVGTGVPSGNTIYF.